A selection of T cell receptor beta chains follows, all from one sample in a study of T cell responses to AZD1222 COVID-19 vaccine. Generated by immunoSEQ multiplex PCR, the TCRdb table keeps only in-frame clones and is missing some. The table includes roughly 130,000 clones, roughly 93% detected once. The sequences come from peripheral blood, collected on day 0 of AZD1222 vaccination. These receptors were taken from an adult in good health. The CDR3 runs from the conserved cysteine through the conserved F or W. A D gene is named only where the DNA matches it firmly. Only part of the rows carry a size: once, few, many, or a class if the clone is expanded.

CDR3 DNA | CDR3 protein | J gene | clone size | D gene | V gene
TGTGCCAGCACGGAGAAAGAGGGGGAGACCCAGTACTTC | CASTEKEGETQYF | TRBJ2-5 | . | . | TRBV27
TGTGCCAGTACCAAGACTAGCGGGAGCCTTGACCTCTACGAGCAGTACTTC | CASTKTSGSLDLYEQYF | TRBJ2-7 | . | TRBD2 | TRBV19
TGTGCCAGCAGCCCACGATGGGGGGCGCGGGGCAGGGATGAGCAGTTCTTC | CASSPRWGARGRDEQFF | TRBJ2-1 | . | . | TRBV14
TGTGCCAGCAGCGTGGGACAGGGGGACTCCGGGGGCTACACCTTC | CASSVGQGDSGGYTF | TRBJ1-2 | . | TRBD1 | TRBV7-9
TGTGCCAGCAGTTACGGTGTGGGACAGGGGAATTCACCCCTCCACTTT | CASSYGVGQGNSPLHF | TRBJ1-6 | . | TRBD1 | TRBV6-5
TGTGCCAGCAGCCAATCGACAGGGGTCTACAATGAGCAGTTCTTC | CASSQSTGVYNEQFF | TRBJ2-1 | . | TRBD1 | TRBV6-6
TGTGCCAGTAGTACGAAACGGGGGAGAAGGAGGGAGACCCAGTACTTC | CASSTKRGRRRETQYF | TRBJ2-5 | . | . | TRBV19
TGTGCCAGCAGTTTAGAGGGTGAGGTCTATGGCTACACCTTC | CASSLEGEVYGYTF | TRBJ1-2 | . | . | TRBV28
TGTGCCAGTAGTAGGACAGATACAAATCAGCCCCAGCATTTT | CASSRTDTNQPQHF | TRBJ1-5 | . | . | TRBV19
TGTGCCAGCAGCTTGGGCCACTCGAACACCGGGGAGCTGTTTTTT | CASSLGHSNTGELFF | TRBJ2-2 | . | . | TRBV5-5
TGCGCCAGCAGCCCGGGGCGGGGTGCCTCTTTAGGCGTCCTGACTTTC | CASSPGRGASLGVLTF | TRBJ2-6 | . | . | TRBV4-1
TGTGCCAGCAGTTTCCCTCAGGTCGGGGGCTACACCTTC | CASSFPQVGGYTF | TRBJ1-2 | . | . | TRBV28
TGTGCCAGCAGCCTATCTGGACAGGGGGCTTCTGGAAACACCATATATTTT | CASSLSGQGASGNTIYF | TRBJ1-3 | once | TRBD1 | TRBV28
TGTGCCAGCAGTTCTATCACCTTCGGGACTAGCGGGATAGGATACTTC | CASSSITFGTSGIGYF | TRBJ2-7 | . | TRBD2 | TRBV27
TGTGCCAGCACCGTAAGCAGCTCCTATAATTCACCCCTCCACTTT | CASTVSSSYNSPLHF | TRBJ1-6 | . | . | TRBV28
TGTGCCAGCAGCGACGGACAGGCCATGAACACTGAAGCTTTCTTT | CASSDGQAMNTEAFF | TRBJ1-1 | . | TRBD1 | TRBV2
TGTGCCAGCAGCCAAGATTCGACTAGGGGGGAGACCCAGTACTTC | CASSQDSTRGETQYF | TRBJ2-5 | . | . | TRBV3-1/TRBV3-2
TGTGCCAGCAACTATGGGAGTTCCTACGAGCAGTACTTC | CASNYGSSYEQYF | TRBJ2-7 | . | . | TRBV7-9